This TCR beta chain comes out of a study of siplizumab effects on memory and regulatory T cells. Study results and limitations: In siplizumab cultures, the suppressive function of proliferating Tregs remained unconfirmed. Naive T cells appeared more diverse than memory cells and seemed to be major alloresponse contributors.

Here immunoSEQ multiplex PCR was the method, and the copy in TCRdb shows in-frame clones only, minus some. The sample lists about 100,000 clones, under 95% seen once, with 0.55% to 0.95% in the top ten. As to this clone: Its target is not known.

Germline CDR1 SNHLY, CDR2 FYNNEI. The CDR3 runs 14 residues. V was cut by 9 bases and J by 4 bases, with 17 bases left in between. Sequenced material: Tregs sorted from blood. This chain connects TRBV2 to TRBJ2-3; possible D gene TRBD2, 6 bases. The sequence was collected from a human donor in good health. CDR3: CARSDPGLPDTQYF. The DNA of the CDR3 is TGTGCCAGATCCGACCCGGGACTTCCAGATACGCAGTATTTT. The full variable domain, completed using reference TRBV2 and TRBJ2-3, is EPEVTQTPSHQVTQMGQEVILRCVPISNHLYFYWYRQILGQKVEFLVSFYNNEISEKSEIFDDQFSVERPDGSNFTLKIRSTKLEDSAMYFCARSDPGLPDTQYFGPGTRLTVL.